These 10 T cell receptor beta chains share one sample of origin, sequenced in a study of blood T cell repertoires in COVID-19. Generated by immunoSEQ multiplex PCR, the TCRdb table keeps only in-frame clones and is missing some. The repertoire holds about 230,000 clones, with about 79% as singletons. Sequencing input: peripheral blood. The receptors stem from a man aged 40-50 years who had recovered from COVID-19.

The chain couples TRBV25-1 to TRBJ2-7; 7 bases line up with TRBD1. CDR3 length: 14 amino acids. CDR1 MGHDK and CDR2 SYGVNS come from the germline V gene. The V segment lost 4 bases and the J segment 4 bases; nucleotides outside the gene matches: 7. DNA of the CDR3: TGTGCCAGCAGTGGACAGACAGGGAAGTACGAGCAGTACTTC. The encoded protein is CASSGQTGKYEQYF.

This clone has more than one count but fewer than ten. V and J are TRBV7-9 and TRBJ2-7, with a weak D call TRBD2 (5 bases). Germline V gene sequence: CDR1 SEHNR, CDR2 FQNEAQ (reference sequence). The V end lost 0 bases, the J end lost 2 bases, and 11 bases lay between the germline ends. The CDR3 covers 15 residues. CDR3 in DNA: TGTGCCAGCAGCTTAGCACTCGGGATAGCCTACGAGCAGTACTTC. As protein: CASSLALGIAYEQYF. Complete variable domain (other parts from reference TRBV7-9 and TRBJ2-7): DTGVSQNPRHKITKRGQNVTFRCDPISEHNRLYWYRQTLGQGPEFLTYFQNEAQLEKSRLLSDRFSAERPKGSFSTLEIQRTEQGDSAMYLCASSLALGIAYEQYFGPGTRLTVT.

The rearrangement joins TRBV10-3 to TRBJ1-1; no clear D gene. The germline gives CDR1 ENHRY, CDR2 SYGVKD. Trimming shortened V by 10 bases and J by 1 base, and 13 bases separated the two germline ends. The CDR3 has 13 residues. CDR3 DNA: TGTGCCAGCAGGATTGTAGAGAACACTGAAGCTTTCTTT. As protein: CASRIVENTEAFF.

This chain joins TRBV2 and TRBJ2-7, with D tentatively TRBD1 (6 bases). The CDR3 length is 15 residues. V was clipped by 6 bases and J by 1 base, with 16 bases between them. Germline lookup yields CDR1 SNHLY and CDR2 FYNNEI. The CDR3 nucleotides are TGTGCCAGCAGCTACGACAGGCCCAGTTCCTACGAGCAGTACTTC. Encoded protein: CASSYDRPSSYEQYF.

In this sample, this clone turned up a few times. This chain connects TRBV13 to TRBJ1-2; TRBD1 might be the D (5 bases). V was clipped by 2 bases and J by 10 bases, with 20 bases between them. The germline CDR1 and CDR2 sequences are PRHDT and FYEKMQ (reference sequence). This CDR3 has 15 amino acids. CDR3 protein: CASSLWGDPSGDYTF. In DNA form, the CDR3 reads TGTGCCAGCAGCTTATGGGGGGACCCTAGTGGAGACTACACCTTC.

This chain connects TRBV9 to TRBJ1-2, with 7 bases lining up with TRBD1. The CDR3 runs 16 residues. J was trimmed by 1 base and V by 3 bases; bases with no gene match: 9. Germline values: CDR1 SGDLS, CDR2 YYNGEE. The CDR3 here is CASSASRQGDNYGYTF. CDR3 bases: TGTGCCAGCAGCGCCTCGCGACAGGGTGATAACTATGGCTACACCTTC.

The chain is built from TRBV29-1 and TRBJ2-1, with 9 nucleotides matching TRBD2. The germline V gene encodes CDR1 SQVTM and CDR2 ANQGSEA. The CDR3 runs to 14 residues. The CDR3 spells CSGLAGRGYNEQFF. The CDR3 bases are TGCAGTGGGCTAGCGGGAAGGGGTTACAATGAGCAGTTCTTC.

The table lists this clone with a few counts. The chain couples TRBV5-1 to TRBJ1-1; D uncertain. The CDR3 totals 13 residues. CDR1 and CDR2 from the germline V gene are SGHRS and YFSETQ. V lost 4 bases and J lost 0, with 7 bases in between. This CDR3 reads CASSPSVNTEAFF. The CDR3 nucleotides read TGCGCCAGCAGCCCTTCAGTGAACACTGAAGCTTTCTTT.

There are a few counts of this clone. This same CDR3 is encoded by further DNA sequences in the sample. The chain employs TRBV10-3 and TRBJ1-4, with 7 bases matching TRBD1. The CDR3 runs to 14 residues. V lost 2 bases to trimming and J lost 6 bases; unmatched junction nucleotides: 3. Germline V gene data show CDR1 as ENHRY and CDR2 as SYGVKD. The CDR3 bases are TGTGCCATCAGTGAGAGAGGGGGCGATGAAAAACTGTTTTTT. Residues: CAISERGGDEKLFF.

This clone has a handful of counts. The genes are TRBV7-9 and TRBJ2-7; 7 bases agree with TRBD1. This CDR3 is 18 amino acids long. The V segment lost 4 bases and the J segment 6 bases; nucleotides outside the gene matches: 21. Germline CDR1 and CDR2: SEHNR and FQNEAQ (reference sequence). The CDR3 reads CASSSQTELGTVLGEQYF. The CDR3 coding sequence is TGTGCCAGCAGCTCCCAGACCGAGCTAGGGACAGTATTGGGCGAGCAGTACTTC. Full variable domain (missing parts from reference TRBV7-9 and TRBJ2-7): DTGVSQNPRHKITKRGQNVTFRCDPISEHNRLYWYRQTLGQGPEFLTYFQNEAQLEKSRLLSDRFSAERPKGSFSTLEIQRTEQGDSAMYLCASSSQTELGTVLGEQYFGPGTRLTVT.